These 18 T cell receptor beta chains were sequenced from one sample in a study of regulatory T cells in long-lasting Graves disease. Time point in this sample: newly diagnosed GD, antithyroid drugs for less than 3 months. Extracted PBMC RNA gave rise to the TCR library. Both iRepertoire HTBI primers and Arm-PCR of CDR3 regions were used to build the TCR beta libraries. TCRdb itself ran the multiplex PCR reads through MiXCR, one entry per CDR3 protein. The table includes around 250,000 distinct CDR3 sequences, 20% to 25% detected once. Source: peripheral blood mononuclear cells (PBMCs), taken at new diagnosis, from a patient treated with antithyroid drugs. Receptor source: a female donor with Graves disease.

This clonotype was seen repeatedly, ten times or more. The CDR3 DNA reads TGCAGTGCCGTCCGGGACTCTTCGGGGAGTCCCCAGCATTTT. This gives the protein CSAVRDSSGSPQHF. This sequence joins TRBV20-1 and TRBJ1-5, with D perhaps matching TRBD1 (5 bases). V lost 6 bases, J lost 10 bases, and 22 bases lay in between. Germline V gene sequence: CDR1 DFQATT, CDR2 SNEGSKA (reference sequence). The CDR3 contains 14 residues.

In its sample, this clonotype was seen many times. CDR3 in amino acids: CASSPGRMNTEAFF. DNA of the CDR3: TGTGCCAGCAGCCCGGGACGGATGAACACTGAAGCTTTCTTT. V usage is TRBV7-3 and J usage is TRBJ1-1; tentative D call: TRBD1 (5 bases). Germline values: CDR1 SGHTA, CDR2 FQGTGA. V was trimmed by 5 bases and J by 0 bases, leaving 10 bases between them. This CDR3 has 14 amino acids.

This clonotype was counted between two and nine times. This chain uses TRBV4-1 with TRBJ1-1, with D perhaps matching TRBD1 (6 bases). Germline CDR1 reads MGHRA; CDR2 reads YSYEKL. V was shortened by 5 bases and J by 6 bases, with 13 bases between the two germline ends. The CDR3 is made up of 13 amino acids. The CDR3 reads CASSGQGPSEAFF. In nucleotides, the CDR3 is TGCGCCAGCAGCGGTCAGGGGCCCTCTGAAGCTTTCTTT.

This clonotype occurred many times. The CDR3 DNA follows: TGTGCCAGTAGTATGGGAAGGGCGAACACTGAAGCTTTCTTT. It codes for CASSMGRANTEAFF. V usage is TRBV19 and J usage is TRBJ1-1, with D hard to call. The germline V and J ends were trimmed by 3 bases and 1 base, with 9 bases remaining between them. Germline CDR1 LNHDA, CDR2 SQIVND (reference sequence). The length of the CDR3 is 14 residues.

This clonotype was picked up many times. This rearrangement joins TRBV12-3 or TRBV12-4 to TRBJ1-5; D gene ambiguous. V was trimmed by 1 base and J by 5 bases, leaving 6 bases between them. The CDR3 consists of 13 residues. The DNA for the CDR3 is TGTGCCAGCAGTTTAGGTTGGGATCAGCCCCAGCATTTT. Translated, it gives CASSLGWDQPQHF.

This chain connects TRBV7-9 to TRBJ2-5, with a possible D match to TRBD1 (5 bases). Deletions cut 2 bases from V and 2 bases from J, with 12 bases between. The V gene's germline CDR1 is SEHNR and CDR2 FQNEAQ (reference sequence). CDR3 length: 15 amino acids. The CDR3 bases are TGTGCCAGCAGCTTAACAAACCAGGGTCAAGAGACCCAGTACTTC. Encoded protein: CASSLTNQGQETQYF. The whole variable domain, remainder taken from reference TRBV7-9 and TRBJ2-5, is DTGVSQNPRHKITKRGQNVTFRCDPISEHNRLYWYRQTLGQGPEFLTYFQNEAQLEKSRLLSDRFSAERPKGSFSTLEIQRTEQGDSAMYLCASSLTNQGQETQYFGPGTRLLVL.

At least ten counts were recorded for this clonotype. This chain joins TRBV12-3 or TRBV12-4 and TRBJ2-1; 10 bases are a match to TRBD2. This CDR3 spans 14 amino acids. V dropped 5 bases and J dropped 7; count of bases not matched to a gene: 5. The DNA for the CDR3 is TGTGCCAGCAGTCCATGGGGACTAGCGAATGAGCAGTTCTTC. The encoded protein is CASSPWGLANEQFF.

This clonotype was seen many times. An end of the junction differs from the germline gene, which may be a read error. The chain joins TRBV5-1 to TRBJ1-1; 12 nucleotides match TRBD1. Germline V gene sequence: CDR1 SGHRS, CDR2 YFSETQ. The CDR3 covers 15 residues. The CDR3 nucleotides are TGTGCCAGCAGCTGGGGACAGGGGGCGCGTACTGAAGCTTTCTTT. It translates to CASSWGQGARTEAFF.

This clonotype was counted ten times or more. The chain combines TRBV6-2 or TRBV6-3 with TRBJ2-2; D gene unclear. CDR1 is MNHEY and CDR2 is SVGEGT in the germline V gene. This CDR3 is built from 13 residues. V lost 3 bases, J lost 6 bases, and 8 bases lay in between. The CDR3 DNA sequence: TGTGCCAGCAGTTATATAACTTCCGGGGAGCTGTTTTTT. This encodes CASSYITSGELFF.

The chain carries TRBV24-1 and TRBJ2-3; the D gene is possibly TRBD2 (5 bases). Trimming removed 1 base at V and 5 bases at J, with 15 bases between. The CDR3 contains 16 residues. The germline CDR1 and CDR2 sequences are KGHDR and SFDVKD. CDR3 nucleotides: TGTGCCACCAGTGATTTTACGTCAGAGGGCATAGATACGCAGTATTTT. Translated, it gives CATSDFTSEGIDTQYF.

This clonotype occurred many times. The chain recombines TRBV6-1 with TRBJ1-2; D is unresolved. Trimming cost V 6 bases and J 2 bases, with 13 bases left between them. This CDR3 is built from 14 residues. Germline V gene data show CDR1 as MNHNS and CDR2 as SASEGT. This CDR3 is CASRSKDVNYGYTF. The DNA for the CDR3 is TGTGCCAGCAGGTCCAAGGACGTAAACTATGGCTACACCTTC.

In regard to this clonotype: Likely a read error: the CDR3 ends without its conserved phenylalanine or tryptophan. The DNA is left out, because the CDR3 cannot be placed on it with certainty; the CDR3 is given as TCRdb lists it. The chain recombines TRBV5-1 with TRBJ2-4; the table's D gene call, TRBD2, was not cross checked with the DNA. With termini counted, the CDR3 has 16 amino acids. CDR1 is SGHRS and CDR2 is YFSETQ in the germline V gene. CDR3 amino acids: CASSLSLAGYEQYFGP.

This clonotype was observed many times. V gene TRBV7-2 combines with J gene TRBJ2-7, with 14 bases fitting TRBD2. J lost 0 bases, V lost 4 bases, and 5 bases had no gene match. The CDR3 totals 17 residues. Germline CDR1 and CDR2: SGHTA and FQGNSA. In DNA, the CDR3 is TGTGCCAGCAGCTGGACTAGCGGGGGGACTACCTCCTACGAGCAGTACTTC. Translating it yields CASSWTSGGTTSYEQYF.

This clonotype was counted a few times. The CDR3 region has the DNA TGTGCCAGCAGCTTAACGTTGCGGGACTCAGGCAATGAGCAGTTCTTC. Its protein is CASSLTLRDSGNEQFF. The chain has TRBV7-3 and TRBJ2-7; D perhaps matches TRBD2 (6 bases). The end of the DNA is better explained by TRBJ2-1, so the J call may be wrong. CDR3 size: 16 residues. Germline V lookup: CDR1 SGHTA, CDR2 FQGTGA.

There are a few counts of this clonotype. The J gene is TRBJ2-3, the V gene TRBV9; TRBD2 matches at 8 bases. In germline, CDR1 is SGDLS, CDR2 YYNGEE. CDR3 length equals 15 residues. V lost 4 bases to trimming and J lost 1 base; unmatched junction nucleotides: 5. The DNA for the CDR3 is TGTGCCAGCAGCACCGGGACTAGTCGCACAGATACGCAGTATTTT. Translated: CASSTGTSRTDTQYF.

At least ten counts were recorded for this clonotype. The rearrangement joins TRBV20-1 to TRBJ2-7, with D tentatively TRBD2 (6 bases). V dropped 0 bases and J dropped 4 bases, with 16 bases sitting between them. The CDR3 has 15 amino acids. The germline V gene encodes CDR1 DFQATT and CDR2 SNEGSKA (reference sequence). The CDR3 bases are TGCAGTGCTAGAGACCGGACCGACGGAGGGTACGAGCAGTACTTC. Protein sequence: CSARDRTDGGYEQYF.

This clonotype was seen many times. The V gene is TRBV12-3 or TRBV12-4, the J gene TRBJ2-7, with 7 bases aligning to TRBD1. Trimming took 1 base from V and 12 from J; bases not matched to a gene: 3. The CDR3 has 11 amino acids. CDR3 DNA sequence: TGTGCCAGCAGTTTAGTGGCAGGGGGGTACTTC. Protein: CASSLVAGGYF.

The chain joins TRBV27 to TRBJ1-6, with 8 bases that match TRBD1. This CDR3 has 15 residues. The germline gives CDR1 MNHEY, CDR2 SMNVEV (reference sequence). The trim removed 0 bases at V and 10 bases at J, leaving 5 bases unmatched. The CDR3 sequence is CASSLSIQGASPLHF. The DNA for the CDR3 is TGTGCCAGCAGTTTATCGATCCAGGGGGCCTCACCCCTCCACTTT.